This T cell receptor beta chain is from a study of beta chain features in type 1 diabetes. The sample holds a few counts of this clone. What it binds is unknown. Heparinised blood was drawn once per donor, averaging about 116 mL. Based on CD45RO/CCR7/CD25/CD127/CD95/CD27, CD4+ regulatory, stem cell-like memory, naive and central memory cells were sorted. Study-level points and caveats: Patients with type 1 diabetes showed fewer VDJ junction insertions and more deletions. PCR might preferentially amplify shorter templates, equally in patients and controls.

Expressed TCRB transcripts were sequenced after all isolated RNA was converted to cDNA. Profiling relied on immunoSEQ multiplex PCR, and the TCRdb table lists in-frame clones only, not all of them. The table includes a few hundred thousand clones, about 14% detected once. This receptor was obtained from a woman younger than 35 in good health. Source material: naive CD4+ T cells from blood.

Here the CDR3 reads CASGRLAGGGEQYF. In nucleotides, the CDR3 is TGTGCCAGCGGACGACTAGCGGGGGGCGGCGAGCAGTACTTC. The chain couples TRBV25-1 to TRBJ2-7; 13 positions match TRBD2. Looked up from germline, CDR1 is MGHDK and CDR2 is SYGVNS. After removal of 8 bases from V and 6 bases from J, the junction contained 7 bases not matched to a gene. This CDR3 is built from 14 residues.